This TCR beta chain was sequenced in a study of T cell responses to AZD1222 COVID-19 vaccine. Study outcomes and limitations: Only a handful of AZD1222 recipients, roughly 6 in all, had baseline seropositivity. There were repertoire samples only from the period after the peak T cell response.

The method was immunoSEQ multiplex PCR; TCRdb's version includes in-frame clones alone and lacks a portion of them. The table records around 170,000 clones, approximately 90% of them present only once. Points on this clone: Its antigen is unknown.

The specimen comprised peripheral blood, sampled on day 0 of AZD1222 vaccination. This TCR derives from an adult in good health.

The CDR3 DNA sequence: TGTGCCAGCATTAGGTTGCCGGGAGGGTTTACTGAGCAGTTCTTC. Encoded protein: CASIRLPGGFTEQFF. The chain combines TRBV28 with TRBJ2-1; the match to TRBD2 covers 8 bases. The CDR3 contains 15 residues. V trimming: 7 bases; J trimming: 9 bases; junction bases outside the gene matches: 14. Germline lookup yields CDR1 MDHEN and CDR2 SYDVKM.